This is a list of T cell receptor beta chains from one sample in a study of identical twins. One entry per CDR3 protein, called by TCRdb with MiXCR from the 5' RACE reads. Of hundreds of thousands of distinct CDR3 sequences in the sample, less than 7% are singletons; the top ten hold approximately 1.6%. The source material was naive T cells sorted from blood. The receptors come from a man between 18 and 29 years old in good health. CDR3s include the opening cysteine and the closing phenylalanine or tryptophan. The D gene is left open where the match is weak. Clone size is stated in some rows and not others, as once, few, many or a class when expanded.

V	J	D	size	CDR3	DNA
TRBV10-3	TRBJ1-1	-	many	CAISPSGVNTEAFF	TGTGCCATCAGTCCATCCGGGGTGAACACTGAAGCTTTCTTT
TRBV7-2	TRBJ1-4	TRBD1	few	CASSLGTGGNEKLFF	TGTGCCAGCAGCTTAGGGACAGGGGGTAATGAAAAACTGTTTTTT
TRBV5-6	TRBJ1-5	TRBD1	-	CASSSGQHQPQHF	TGTGCCAGCAGCTCGGGACAGCATCAGCCCCAGCATTTT
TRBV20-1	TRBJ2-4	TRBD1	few	CSASGDRGYTNIQYF	TGCAGTGCTAGCGGGGACAGGGGTTATACAAACATTCAGTACTTC
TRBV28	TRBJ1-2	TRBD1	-	CASTLTGRHGYTF	TGTGCCAGCACCCTGACAGGGAGACATGGCTACACCTTC
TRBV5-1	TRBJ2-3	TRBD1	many	CASSPGTGGTDTQYF	TGTGCCAGCAGCCCGGGGACAGGGGGCACAGATACGCAGTATTTT
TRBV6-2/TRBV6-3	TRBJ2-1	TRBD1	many	CASISRDRVNNEQFF	TGTGCCAGCATCTCCCGGGACAGGGTCAACAATGAGCAGTTCTTC
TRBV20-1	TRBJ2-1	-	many	CSARVTNSYNEQFF	TGCAGTGCTAGAGTCACTAATTCCTACAATGAGCAGTTCTTC
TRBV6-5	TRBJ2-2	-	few	CASRLASGELFF	TGTGCCAGCAGATTAGCGTCCGGGGAGCTGTTTTTT
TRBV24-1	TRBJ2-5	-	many	CATSDLGLGGETQYF	TGTGCCACCAGTGATCTCGGACTCGGGGGAGAGACCCAGTACTTC
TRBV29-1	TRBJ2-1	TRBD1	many	CSDRTGVAEQFF	TGCAGCGACAGAACAGGGGTAGCTGAGCAGTTCTTC
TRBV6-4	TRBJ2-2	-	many	CASFTGELFF	TGTGCCAGCTTCACCGGGGAGCTGTTTTTT
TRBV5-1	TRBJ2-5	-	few	CASSLIGGLETQYF	TGCGCCAGCAGCTTGATTGGAGGGTTGGAGACCCAGTACTTC
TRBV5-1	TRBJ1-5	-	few	CARGANLDSNQPQHF	TGCGCCAGGGGAGCGAACCTAGATAGCAATCAGCCCCAGCATTTT
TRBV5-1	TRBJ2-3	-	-	CATRRGVGESTDTQYF	TGCGCCACCAGGAGAGGAGTGGGCGAGAGCACAGATACGCAGTATTTT
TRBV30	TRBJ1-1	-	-	CAWGGHREDTEAFF	TGTGCCTGGGGGGGCCACAGGGAGGACACTGAAGCTTTCTTT
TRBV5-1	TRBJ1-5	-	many	CASSVGSDNQPQHF	TGCGCCAGCAGCGTGGGATCGGACAATCAGCCCCAGCATTTT
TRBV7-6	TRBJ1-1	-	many	CASSLERAGLNTEAFF	TGTGCCAGCAGCTTAGAGCGGGCGGGATTGAACACTGAAGCTTTCTTT
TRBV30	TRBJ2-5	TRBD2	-	CAWSVQIGGRRGETQYF	TGTGCCTGGAGTGTACAAATTGGCGGGAGAAGAGGGGAGACCCAGTACTTC
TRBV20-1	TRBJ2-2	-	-	CSASSGGLRSGELFF	TGCAGTGCCAGTAGCGGCGGCTTGAGGAGCGGGGAGCTGTTTTTT
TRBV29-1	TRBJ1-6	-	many	CSVASGQSDSPLHF	TGCAGCGTTGCCTCGGGACAAAGCGATTCACCCCTCCACTTT
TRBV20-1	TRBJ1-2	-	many	CSALGDGYTF	TGCAGTGCTCTAGGCGATGGCTACACCTTC
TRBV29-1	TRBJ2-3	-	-	CSVGRGLTDTQYF	TGCAGCGTTGGCAGGGGCCTCACAGATACGCAGTATTTT
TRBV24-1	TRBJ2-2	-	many	CATSGGHGGELFF	TGTGCCACCAGTGGCGGGCACGGCGGGGAGCTGTTTTTT
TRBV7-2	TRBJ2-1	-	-	CASSFLSPYNEQFF	TGTGCCAGCAGCTTTCTTAGTCCCTACAATGAGCAGTTCTTC
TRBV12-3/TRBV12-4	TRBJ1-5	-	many	CASTSTDSLNQPQHF	TGTGCCAGCACCTCGACAGACTCACTCAATCAGCCCCAGCATTTT
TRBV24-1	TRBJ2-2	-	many	CATRPFLDGELFF	TGTGCCACCAGGCCTTTCCTCGACGGGGAGCTGTTTTTT
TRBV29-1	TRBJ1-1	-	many	CSGIRGNTEAFF	TGCAGCGGTATAAGGGGAAACACTGAAGCTTTCTTT
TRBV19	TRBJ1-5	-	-	CASNLDGALNQPQHF	TGTGCCAGTAATTTGGACGGCGCTCTCAATCAGCCCCAGCATTTT
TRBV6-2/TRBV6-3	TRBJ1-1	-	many	CASTNGYPEAFF	TGTGCCAGCACTAACGGGTACCCTGAAGCTTTCTTT
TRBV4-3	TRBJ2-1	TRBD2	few	CASSQKPPLAGISYNEQFF	TGCGCCAGCAGCCAGAAACCCCCTCTAGCGGGGATCTCCTACAATGAGCAGTTCTTC
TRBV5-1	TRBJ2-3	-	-	CASSFTDYTDTQYF	TGCGCCAGCAGCTTTACCGATTACACAGATACGCAGTATTTT